This T cell receptor beta chain was sequenced for a study of T cell changes during pregnancy in multiple sclerosis. Generated by immunoSEQ multiplex PCR, the TCRdb table keeps only in-frame clones and is missing some. The table shows some 49,000 clones, with approximately 95% occurring only once. Sequences were derived from CD8+ T cells from peripheral blood mononuclear cells, sampled in the first trimester of pregnancy. The receptor was derived from a female donor with multiple sclerosis, enrolled in a pregnancy study.

CDR3 protein: CAWSSGTGPGQYF. The CDR3 DNA follows: TGTGCCTGGAGTTCCGGGACTGGCCCCGGGCAGTACTTC. The chain is built from TRBV30 and TRBJ2-7, with TRBD2 as a possible D gene (6 bases). There are 13 residues in the CDR3. CDR1 GTSNPN and CDR2 SVGIG come from the germline V gene (reference sequence). V was trimmed by 2 bases and J by 9 bases, leaving 17 bases between them. Complete variable domain (other parts from reference TRBV30 and TRBJ2-7): SQTIHQWPATLVQPVGSPLSLECTVEGTSNPNLYWYRQAAGRGLQLLFYSVGIGQISSEVPQNLSASRPQDRQFILSSKKLLLSDSGFYLCAWSSGTGPGQYFGPGTRLTVT.